A selection of T cell receptor beta chains follows, all from one sample in a study of blood T cell repertoires in COVID-19. Some clones are missing from TCRdb's copy, which holds only in-frame ones; the method was immunoSEQ multiplex PCR. The table records 250,000 to 350,000 clones, 85% of them present only once. Sequenced sample: PBMCs or T cells enriched from blood (not recorded which). The receptors here all came from a woman in her 50s who had recovered from COVID-19. CDR3s leave out the opening cysteine and the closing phenylalanine or tryptophan. The D gene is left open where the match is weak. The size entry is marked missing in some rows and otherwise reads once, few, many or a size class.

abundance	j_gene	v_gene	d_gene	CDR3aa
-	TRBJ2-7	TRBV20-1	-	SASGAGNRYEQY
-	TRBJ1-1	TRBV7-2	TRBD1	ASSFRDRGPGAF
-	TRBJ1-5	TRBV15	-	ATSRGQEGNQPQH
-	TRBJ1-6	TRBV21-1	-	ARGPQGINNSPLH
-	TRBJ2-1	TRBV18	TRBD2	ASSPPTSGSSNEQF
-	TRBJ1-4	TRBV4-1	-	ASSQVSLTNEKLF
-	TRBJ2-7	TRBV18	-	ASSPNGGGSYEQY
-	TRBJ2-5	TRBV24-1	TRBD2	ATSDLVAGGQETQY
-	TRBJ1-1	TRBV19	TRBD1	ASSALPGQATLNTEAF
-	TRBJ1-2	TRBV3-1/TRBV3-2	-	ASESSGSYGYT
once	TRBJ2-7	TRBV19	TRBD1	ASSIGGTATYEQY
-	TRBJ2-2	TRBV5-6	TRBD1	ASSSRLTGGIGTGELF
-	TRBJ2-7	TRBV14	-	ASSPRQGGSYEQY
once	TRBJ1-5	TRBV3-1/TRBV3-2	TRBD1	ASSLGTGNQPQH
-	TRBJ1-2	TRBV7-2	-	ASSLESGRYGYT
-	TRBJ1-2	TRBV5-1	TRBD1	ASSAGQGADGYT
once	TRBJ2-3	TRBV18	-	ASSPPSTDTQY
-	TRBJ1-3	TRBV4-2	TRBD1	ASSRTGDSGNTIY
-	TRBJ1-6	TRBV9	TRBD1	ASNEGDRNSPLH
-	TRBJ2-1	TRBV5-1	TRBD1	ASSYGQGVNEQF
-	TRBJ2-7	TRBV30	-	AWTVGVGLYEQY
-	TRBJ1-4	TRBV9	TRBD1	ASSDTGTGDEKLF
-	TRBJ2-7	TRBV4-1	-	ASSQIASYEQY
once	TRBJ1-2	TRBV7-9	TRBD1	ASRSTGQGVRGYT
-	TRBJ1-4	TRBV6-2/TRBV6-3	-	ASSYSRITNEKLF
-	TRBJ2-7	TRBV19	-	ASSIVPGGSYEQY
-	TRBJ2-7	TRBV5-4	-	ASSLDREEQY
-	TRBJ1-2	TRBV24-1	-	ATSDFRGAGGYT
-	TRBJ2-7	TRBV5-1	-	ASSPDMDEQY
once	TRBJ1-3	TRBV28	-	ASSLGLNTIY
few	TRBJ1-2	TRBV29-1	-	SGRDLAYGYT
-	TRBJ1-5	TRBV18	TRBD1	ASSRTTGGNQPQH
-	TRBJ2-2	TRBV28	-	ASTVTAGWAGELF
-	TRBJ2-3	TRBV7-8	TRBD2	ASSLGLAGTDTQY
-	TRBJ2-1	TRBV7-2	TRBD2	ASSGSGLDSNEQF
-	TRBJ2-2	TRBV6-1	TRBD1	ASSEGTDSTGELF
-	TRBJ1-3	TRBV5-1	-	ASSFEGQGSGNTIY
-	TRBJ2-3	TRBV9	TRBD2	ASSVGGLEADTQY
-	TRBJ2-3	TRBV15	TRBD1	ATSTIQGPTDTQY
-	TRBJ1-1	TRBV12-3/TRBV12-4	TRBD1	ASRALDREAF
-	TRBJ1-1	TRBV5-5	TRBD1	ASSYGLRGQGGTEAF
once	TRBJ1-6	TRBV28	TRBD1	ASSQITGGNNSPLH
-	TRBJ2-3	TRBV5-1	TRBD1	ASSQGQGVSTDTQY
-	TRBJ2-1	TRBV12-3/TRBV12-4	TRBD2	ASSRGGLYEQF
-	TRBJ2-7	TRBV2	-	ASSDALNTGTSGQY
-	TRBJ2-1	TRBV6-5	-	ASGRWGEYNEQF